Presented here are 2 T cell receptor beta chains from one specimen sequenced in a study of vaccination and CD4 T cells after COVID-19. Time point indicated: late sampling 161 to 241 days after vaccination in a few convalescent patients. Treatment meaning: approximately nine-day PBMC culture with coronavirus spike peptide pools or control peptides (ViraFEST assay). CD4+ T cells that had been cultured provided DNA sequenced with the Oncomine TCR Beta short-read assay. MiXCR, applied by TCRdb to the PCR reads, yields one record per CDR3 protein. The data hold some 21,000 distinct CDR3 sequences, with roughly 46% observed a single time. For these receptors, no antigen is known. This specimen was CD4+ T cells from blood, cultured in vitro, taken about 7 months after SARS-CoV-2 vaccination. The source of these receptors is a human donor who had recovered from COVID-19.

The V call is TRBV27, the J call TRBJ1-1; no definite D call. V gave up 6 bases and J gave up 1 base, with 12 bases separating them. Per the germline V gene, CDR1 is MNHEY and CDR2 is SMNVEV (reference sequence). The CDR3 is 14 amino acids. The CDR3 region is CASRPMRGNTEAFF. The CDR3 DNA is TGTGCCAGCAGACCCATGCGGGGGAACACTGAAGCTTTCTTT.

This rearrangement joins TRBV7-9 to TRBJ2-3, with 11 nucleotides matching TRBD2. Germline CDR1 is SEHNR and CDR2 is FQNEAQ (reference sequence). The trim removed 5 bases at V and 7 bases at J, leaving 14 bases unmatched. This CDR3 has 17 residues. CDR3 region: CASSPYGSGGASNTQYF. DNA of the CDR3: TGTGCCAGCAGCCCGTACGGTAGCGGGGGGGCCTCGAATACGCAGTATTTT. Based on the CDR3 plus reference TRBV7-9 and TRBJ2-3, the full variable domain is DTGVSQNPRHKITKRGQNVTFRCDPISEHNRLYWYRQTLGQGPEFLTYFQNEAQLEKSRLLSDRFSAERPKGSFSTLEIQRTEQGDSAMYLCASSPYGSGGASNTQYFGPGTRLTVL.